Presented here are 28 T cell receptor beta chains from one specimen sequenced in a study of type 1 and type 2 diabetes patients (dated by TCRdb to the mid-2010s). Sequencing was carried out with an Illumina MiSeq. Genomic DNA from sorted T cell subsets served as template for TCRbeta CDR3 amplification. The TCRbeta CDR3 region was amplified by multiplex PCR using 30 forward and 13 reverse primers. TCRdb reprocessed the public reads (quality trimming at Q25 with fastp, clone calling with MiXCR) and kept in-frame beta chains. Identical CDR3 protein sequences are pooled into one entry, listed with their most common genes and DNA. For this sample there are some 250,000 distinct CDR3 sequences; approximately 50% appear just once. Around 15% of the sample is taken by the ten largest. Material for sequencing was peripheral blood mononuclear cells (PBMCs). These receptors originate from a man aged 18 to 30 with type 2 diabetes.

A remark on this clonotype: The junction does not match germline at one end; this may be a read error. The chain has TRBV2 and TRBJ1-6, with 8 bases matching TRBD1. This CDR3 is 19 amino acids long. Germline loops: CDR1 SNHLY, CDR2 FYNNEI. The CDR3 region is CASSIDPTGQGRINSHLHF. The CDR3 DNA reads TGTGCCAGTAGTATAGATCCGACTGGACAGGGCCGGATTAATTCACACCTCCACTTT.

Written as DNA, the CDR3 is TGCAGTGCTAGAGATATACTAGTACCCACCAAAGAGACCCAGTACTTC. Translating gives CSARDILVPTKETQYF. V usage is TRBV20-1 and J usage is TRBJ2-5; D is possibly TRBD2 (5 bases). The CDR3 spans 16 residues. The V end was cut by 0 bases, the J end by 3 bases, with 17 bases between. The germline CDR1 and CDR2 sequences are DFQATT and SNEGSKA (reference sequence).

The chain links TRBV20-1 to TRBJ2-7; no clear D gene. V was trimmed by 0 bases and J by 1 base, leaving 7 bases between them. Germline loops: CDR1 DFQATT, CDR2 SNEGSKA (reference sequence). CDR3 length equals 13 residues. The CDR3 sequence: CSARDQESYEQYF. The CDR3 DNA follows: TGCAGTGCTAGAGATCAGGAGTCCTACGAGCAGTACTTC.

This clonotype occurred many times. The V and J genes are TRBV7-8 and TRBJ1-1; D perhaps matches TRBD1 (5 bases). The V gene lost 5 bases and the J gene lost 8 bases, with 15 bases spanning the gap. CDR1 is SGHVS and CDR2 is FQNEAQ in the germline V gene. The CDR3 is 13 amino acids. DNA for the CDR3: TGTGCCAGCAGCCCGTGGGACCGCATAGAAGCTTTCTTT. This encodes CASSPWDRIEAFF.

This clonotype was seen a handful of times. The CDR3 sequence is CASSQAGTEAFF. The DNA of the CDR3 is TGCGCCAGCAGCCAAGCAGGGACTGAAGCTTTCTTT. This chain uses TRBV4-1 with TRBJ1-1; a weak D match, TRBD1 (5 bases). The CDR3 spans 12 residues. Germline V gives CDR1 MGHRA, CDR2 YSYEKL. V lost 1 base and J 5 bases, leaving 5 bases between the germline ends.

The V call is TRBV6-5, the J call TRBJ1-1, with D perhaps TRBD1 (6 bases). CDR3 size: 12 residues. CDR1 is MNHEY and CDR2 is SVGAGI in the germline V gene. Trimming removed 3 bases from V and 9 bases from J, with 11 bases in between. The CDR3 protein is CASSYTGQQAFF. CDR3 sequence (DNA): TGTGCCAGCAGTTATACAGGGCAGCAAGCTTTCTTT.

This clonotype was detected many times. This chain connects TRBV10-3 to TRBJ1-2; 9 positions agree with TRBD1. The V gene end was trimmed by 6 bases and the J gene end by 3 bases; junction bases not matched to a gene: 5. Per the germline V gene, CDR1 is ENHRY and CDR2 is SYGVKD. The CDR3 runs to 14 residues. The CDR3 loop reads CAIRGTGHDYGYTF. CDR3 nucleotide sequence: TGTGCCATCAGGGGGACAGGGCACGACTATGGCTACACCTTC.

The rearrangement uses TRBV4-1 and TRBJ1-4; 7 bases fit TRBD1. CDR3 length: 15 amino acids. CDR1 is MGHRA and CDR2 is YSYEKL in the germline V gene. The junction had 10 bases not matched to a gene; V was cut back by 6 bases and J by 6 bases. The CDR3 region has the DNA TGCGCCAGCAGAATATCCGGACAGGTACATGAAAAACTGTTTTTT. This codes for CASRISGQVHEKLFF.

CDR3 in DNA: TGCAGTGCTAGAGATGTGGGGCAAAGCACCTACAATGAGCAGTTCTTC. Translation: CSARDVGQSTYNEQFF. V usage is TRBV20-1 and J usage is TRBJ2-5, with a weak D call TRBD1 (5 bases). Judging by the DNA end, TRBJ2-1 fits better; the J call may be wrong. CDR1 is DFQATT and CDR2 is SNEGSKA in the germline V gene (reference sequence). The CDR3 sequence is 16 residues long.

There are a few counts of this clonotype. In DNA form, the CDR3 reads TGTGCCTGGGCGAAGGGGCCCTCGAGCGAGCAGTACTTC. Its translation: CAWAKGPSSEQYF. V gene TRBV30 combines with J gene TRBJ2-7; a weak D match, TRBD1 (5 bases). V was pared by 5 bases and J by 6 bases, with 17 bases between. Per the germline V gene, CDR1 is GTSNPN and CDR2 is SVGIG (reference sequence). The CDR3 is 13 residues long.

The CDR3 nucleotides are TGTGCCAGCATCCGGACGGCTGTGCCCCAATCTAGCGGGAGAAGGGTGGACTACGAGCAGTACTTC. Its protein product is CASIRTAVPQSSGRRVDYEQYF. The genes are TRBV7-7 and TRBJ2-7; 10 bases line up with TRBD2. This CDR3 has 22 residues. CDR1 and CDR2 from the germline V gene are SSHAT and FNYEAQ (reference sequence). Trimming removed 7 bases from V and 3 bases from J; junction bases left unmatched: 30.

Ten or more counts support this clonotype. The chain has TRBV10-1 and TRBJ2-2; D remains unclear. CDR3 size: 12 residues. V dropped 2 bases and J dropped 6 bases, with 4 bases sitting between them. Germline V gene lookup returns CDR1 WNHNN and CDR2 SYGVQD (reference sequence). The CDR3 sequence is CASSEGAGELFF. The CDR3 DNA reads as TGCGCCAGCAGTGAGGGGGCCGGGGAGCTGTTTTTT.

This clonotype was seen many times. The CDR3 spells CASSDYRDGSNTGELFF. CDR3 coding DNA: TGTGCCAGCAGTGATTACCGGGACGGTTCGAACACCGGGGAGCTGTTTTTT. This chain links TRBV25-1 with TRBJ2-2, with D perhaps TRBD1 or TRBD2 (5 bases each). The V gene lost 3 bases and the J gene lost 0 bases, with 14 bases spanning the gap. The CDR3 runs to 17 residues. Looked up from germline, CDR1 is MGHDK and CDR2 is SYGVNS.

Concerning this clonotype: Mismatch with germline at one junction end may stem from a read error. This rearrangement joins TRBV7-8 to TRBJ2-1; 9 bases fit TRBD2. The germline V gene encodes CDR1 SGHVS and CDR2 FQNEAQ. The CDR3 spans 16 residues. The CDR3 protein is CASSPRLAELHNERFF. As DNA, the CDR3 is TGTGCCAGCAGCCCCAGACTAGCGGAGCTCCACAATGAGCGGTTCTTC.

This chain's CDR3 is CASSSGQGYNSPLHF. CDR3 sequence (DNA): TGTGCCAGCTCATCGGGACAGGGGTATAATTCACCCCTCCACTTT. The chain couples TRBV18 to TRBJ1-6; TRBD1 agrees at 10 bases. The V gene end was trimmed by 5 bases and the J gene end by 4 bases; junction bases not matched to a gene: 2. CDR1 and CDR2 from the germline V gene are KGHSH and LQKENI. This CDR3 spans 15 amino acids.

A few counts support this clonotype. The chain combines TRBV29-1 with TRBJ1-1; perhaps TRBD1 as D (6 bases). Germline V gene sequence: CDR1 SQVTM, CDR2 ANQGSEA. CDR3 length: 13 residues. Trimming cost V 6 bases and J 6 bases, with 17 bases left between them. In DNA, the CDR3 is TGCAGCGTGGGAAACCGACAGGCTGCTGAAGCTTTCTTT. This codes for CSVGNRQAAEAFF.

The rearrangement links TRBV27 to TRBJ2-1; D is undetermined. The length of the CDR3 is 12 residues. Germline-derived CDR1 and CDR2 are MNHEY and SMNVEV (reference sequence). V was shortened by 5 bases and J by 3 bases, with 5 bases between the two germline ends. CDR3 nucleotide sequence: TGTGCCAGCAGTCCCCGCTACAATGAGCAGTTCTTC. This gives the protein CASSPRYNEQFF.

A few counts support this clonotype. This rearrangement joins TRBV10-3 to TRBJ2-7; D may be TRBD1 (7 bases). CDR1 and CDR2 from the germline V gene are ENHRY and SYGVKD. Trimming removed 2 bases from V and 0 bases from J, with 14 bases in between. CDR3 size: 16 residues. The CDR3 DNA follows: TGTGCCATCAGTGAGAACCAGGGGGGTCCCTCCTACGAGCAGTACTTC. It is translated as CAISENQGGPSYEQYF.

Comments on this clonotype: A read error is possible here, since a much larger clone lies one base away. CDR3 DNA: TGTGCCAGCAGTTTTCGTGACAATGAGCGGTTCTTC. Translated, it gives CASSFRDNERFF. The chain uses TRBV12-3 or TRBV12-4 and TRBJ2-5; the D gene is possibly TRBD2 (5 bases). CDR3 length: 12 residues.

The rearrangement uses TRBV20-1 and TRBJ1-1, with TRBD1 as a possible D gene (5 bases). The CDR3 has 14 residues. Germline CDR1 DFQATT, CDR2 SNEGSKA (reference sequence). V shed 3 bases and J shed 6 bases, with 17 bases lying between them. The CDR3 loop is CSARVVGGFAEAFF. The CDR3 bases are TGCAGTGCTAGGGTAGTGGGGGGATTCGCTGAAGCTTTCTTT.

In this sample, this clonotype turned up once. V is TRBV5-1 and J is TRBJ1-1; possible D gene TRBD1, 6 bases. This CDR3 region has 17 residues. Germline assignment: CDR1 SGHRS and CDR2 YFSETQ. V lost 4 bases, J lost 3 bases, and 22 bases lay in between. This CDR3 reads CASSPEPDAGAYTEAFF. The CDR3 region has the DNA TGCGCCAGCAGCCCAGAACCGGACGCAGGGGCCTACACTGAAGCTTTCTTT.

This clonotype was recorded at least ten times. This chain uses TRBV7-3 with TRBJ2-7; TRBD2 matches 7 bases. V lost 4 bases to trimming and J lost 6 bases; unmatched junction nucleotides: 6. The germline CDR1 and CDR2 sequences are SGHTA and FQGTGA. CDR3 length: 13 amino acids. CDR3 residues: CASSSHQRGEQYF. In nucleotides, the CDR3 is TGTGCCAGCAGCTCCCACCAGCGGGGCGAGCAGTACTTC.

The chain combines TRBV2 with TRBJ1-6; D not resolved. The V end lost 5 bases, the J end lost 9 bases, and 14 bases lay between the germline ends. This CDR3 has 14 amino acids. The germline V gene has CDR1 SNHLY and CDR2 FYNNEI. CDR3 amino acids: CASSLGDIGSPLHF. The DNA of the CDR3 is TGTGCCAGCAGTTTGGGAGACATTGGTTCACCCCTCCACTTT.

Details on this clonotype: With a much larger clone just one base away, this may be a read error. This chain joins TRBV30 and TRBJ2-7; the D is unclear. V lost 2 bases and J lost 3, with 14 bases in between. The germline V gene has CDR1 GTSNPN and CDR2 SVGIG (reference sequence). The CDR3 runs to 14 residues. CDR3 loop: CAWSQQNDLYEQYF. The CDR3, as DNA: TGTGCCTGGAGTCAACAGAATGATCTCTACGAGCAGTACTTC.

The chain employs TRBV30 and TRBJ1-5; 8 bases are shared with TRBD1. The CDR3 is 14 amino acids. Trimming removed 1 base from V and 3 bases from J; junction bases left unmatched: 2. Germline lookup yields CDR1 GTSNPN and CDR2 SVGIG (reference sequence). The CDR3 sequence is CAWSGGQANQPQHF. In DNA form, the CDR3 reads TGTGCCTGGAGTGGGGGACAGGCCAATCAGCCCCAGCATTTT.

This clonotype was found many times. The chain joins TRBV30 to TRBJ2-2; D could derive from TRBD1 or TRBD2 (5 bases each). Germline-derived CDR1 and CDR2 are GTSNPN and SVGIG (reference sequence). The CDR3 runs to 14 residues. Deletions cut 2 bases from V and 3 bases from J, with 10 bases between. For the CDR3, the DNA is TGTGCCTGGAGTTGGGACGGGTACACCGGGGAGCTGTTTTTT. Encoded protein: CAWSWDGYTGELFF.

The J gene is TRBJ1-2, the V gene TRBV29-1; D unresolved. In germline, CDR1 is SQVTM, CDR2 ANQGSEA. The length of the CDR3 is 13 residues. The V end was cut by 3 bases, the J end by 8 bases, with 16 bases between. In DNA, the CDR3 is TGCAGCGTTGATTGGGATCTTGGGCCAGGCTACACCTTC. Translation: CSVDWDLGPGYTF.

In its sample, this clonotype was seen a few times. This chain connects TRBV7-6 to TRBJ2-2, with 10 bases lining up with TRBD1. The V segment lost 5 bases and the J segment 4 bases; nucleotides outside the gene matches: 16. Germline V gene lookup returns CDR1 SGHVS and CDR2 FNYEAQ. This CDR3 has 19 residues. The CDR3 bases are TGTGCCAGCAGCCCCATGTTGATGTTGACAGGGGGCATCACCGGGGAGCTGTTTTTT. Translating gives CASSPMLMLTGGITGELFF.